This T cell receptor (beta chain) was retrieved from a study of T cell repertoires in cytomegalovirus infection. Study-wide context: Matching HLA type and CMV infection were both indicated by public TCR beta signatures. The study, taken as a whole, reports: HLA-C-restricted, CMV-specific TCR beta clonotypes were dominant ex vivo.

TCRdb re-called the reads with MiXCR, one entry per CDR3 protein. The sample yields roughly 350,000 distinct CDR3 sequences, approximately 35% seen once. From germline, CDR1 is SGHTA and CDR2 FQGNSA. The CDR3 consists of 13 residues. V gave up 5 bases and J gave up 6 bases, with 12 bases separating them. This clonotype has at least ten counts. Its specificity is not known. The V call is TRBV7-2, the J call TRBJ2-3; D gene ambiguous. The clonotype comes from a human donor in good health (CMV status not recorded). Some clones in this sample may be carry-over from other donors' samples. Sequences were derived from cultured PBMCs, sampled from culture after CMV antigen stimulation. The CDR3 sequence: CASSPRGWDTQYF. DNA of the CDR3: TGTGCCAGCAGCCCCCGCGGCTGGGATACGCAGTATTTT.